This T cell receptor (beta chain) originates from a study of T cells in Graves' hyperthyroidism and ophthalmopathy. This clonotype was recorded many times. TCR beta CDR3 regions were amplified from RNA transcripts. Initially, a first-round RT-PCR of the TCR CDR3 employed the HTBI primer set. In TCRdb, the multiplex PCR reads were re-called with MiXCR into one record per CDR3 protein. The sample lists under 350,000 distinct CDR3 sequences; roughly 15% were seen once. CDR1 SGHTA and CDR2 FQGNSA come from the germline V gene. This CDR3 contains 15 residues. V was pared by 4 bases and J by 0 bases, with 0 bases of the junction left unmatched.

Material for sequencing was blood. V and J are TRBV7-2 and TRBJ2-6; 7 bases are shared with TRBD1. The sequence was collected from a middle-aged woman with Graves' hyperthyroidism. The CDR3 reads CASSSGGSGANVLTF. The CDR3 DNA is TGTGCCAGCAGCTCAGGGGGCTCTGGGGCCAACGTCCTGACTTTC. The whole variable domain, filled in from reference TRBV7-2 and TRBJ2-6, reads GAGVSQSPSNKVTEKGKDVELRCDPISGHTALYWYRQSLGQGLEFLIYFQGNSAPDKSGLPSDRFSAERTGGSVSTLTIQRTQQEDSAVYLCASSSGGSGANVLTFGAGSRLTVL.